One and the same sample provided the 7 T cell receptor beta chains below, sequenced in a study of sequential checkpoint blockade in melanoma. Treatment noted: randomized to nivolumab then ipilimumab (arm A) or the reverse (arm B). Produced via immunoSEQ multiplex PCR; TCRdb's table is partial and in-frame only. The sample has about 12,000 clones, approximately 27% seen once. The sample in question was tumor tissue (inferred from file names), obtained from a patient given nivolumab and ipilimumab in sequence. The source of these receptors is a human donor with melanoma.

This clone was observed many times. The CDR3 loop is CASSPNFGWGGGQPQHF. CDR3 nucleotide sequence: TGTGCCAGCAGCCCGAATTTTGGGTGGGGGGGCGGTCAGCCCCAGCATTTT. This sequence joins TRBV11-3 and TRBJ1-5; weak D call: TRBD1 (6 bases). The germline CDR1 and CDR2 sequences are SGHNT and YENEEA. V dropped 5 bases and J dropped 6 bases, with 23 bases sitting between them. The length of the CDR3 is 17 residues.

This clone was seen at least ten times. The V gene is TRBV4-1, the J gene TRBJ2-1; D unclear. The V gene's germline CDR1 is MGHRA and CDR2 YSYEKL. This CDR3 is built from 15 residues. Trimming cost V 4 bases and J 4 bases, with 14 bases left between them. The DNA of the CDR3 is TGCGCCAGCAGCCTCCAGCCAGAAGCGTACAATGAGCAGTTCTTC. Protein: CASSLQPEAYNEQFF.

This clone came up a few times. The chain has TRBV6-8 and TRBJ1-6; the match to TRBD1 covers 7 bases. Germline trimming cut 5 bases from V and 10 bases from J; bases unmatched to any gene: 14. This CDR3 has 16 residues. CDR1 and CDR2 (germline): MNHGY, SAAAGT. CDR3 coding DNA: TGTGCCAGCAGTACCCGAGGGGGCAGGTTCCGATCACCCCTCCACTTT. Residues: CASSTRGGRFRSPLHF.

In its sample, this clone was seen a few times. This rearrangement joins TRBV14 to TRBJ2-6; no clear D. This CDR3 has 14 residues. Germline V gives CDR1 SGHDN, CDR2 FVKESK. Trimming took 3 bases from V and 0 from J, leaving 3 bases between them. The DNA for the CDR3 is TGTGCCAGCAGCCACGGCTCTGGGGCCAACGTCCTGACTTTC. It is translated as CASSHGSGANVLTF.

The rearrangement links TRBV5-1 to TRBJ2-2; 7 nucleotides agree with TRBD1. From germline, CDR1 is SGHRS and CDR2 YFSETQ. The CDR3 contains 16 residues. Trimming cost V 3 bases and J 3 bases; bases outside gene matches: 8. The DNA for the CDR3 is TGCGCCAGCAGCTGGGTGGACAGGATATACACCGGGGAGCTGTTTTTT. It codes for CASSWVDRIYTGELFF.

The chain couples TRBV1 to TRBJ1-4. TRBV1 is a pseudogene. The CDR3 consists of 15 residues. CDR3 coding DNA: TGCGCCAGCAGCCAAGATAGCCCGACCAATGAAAAACTGTTTTTT. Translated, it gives CASSQDSPTNEKLFF.

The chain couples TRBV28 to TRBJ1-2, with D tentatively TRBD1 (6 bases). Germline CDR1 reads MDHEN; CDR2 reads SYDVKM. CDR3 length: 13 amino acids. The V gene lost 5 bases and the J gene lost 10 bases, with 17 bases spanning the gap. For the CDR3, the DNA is TGTGCCAGCAGTGAACCGGGACACACGGTCTACACCTTC. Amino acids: CASSEPGHTVYTF.